These T cell receptor beta chains were read from a single sample in a study of CD8 T cells in Susac syndrome. MiXCR was run by TCRdb on the immunoSEQ multiplex PCR reads, yielding one entry per CDR3 protein. This sample has 330,000 or so distinct CDR3 sequences, with 75% to 85% found just once. Material: CD8+ T cells from PBMCs. These receptors all come from a human donor with multiple sclerosis. CDR3s include the opening cysteine and the closing phenylalanine or tryptophan. The order of the fields is D gene, J gene, clone size, V gene, CDR3 DNA, CDR3 protein. D genes are given only for firm matches. Size is omitted from some rows. Given values are once, few, many or a class for expanded clones.

d_gene: TRBD2
j_gene: TRBJ2-2
abundance: once
v_gene: TRBV24-1
CDR3nt: TGTGCCACCAGTGAGGGTCAACGGGGGGACACCGGGGAGCTGTTTTTT
CDR3aa: CATSEGQRGDTGELFF

d_gene: -
j_gene: TRBJ2-3
abundance: -
v_gene: TRBV30
CDR3nt: TGTGCCTGGAGTGGAGGACGGGAGTCGTGGCGCACAGATACGCAGTATTTT
CDR3aa: CAWSGGRESWRTDTQYF

d_gene: -
j_gene: TRBJ2-3
abundance: -
v_gene: TRBV5-1
CDR3nt: TGCGCCAGCAGCGAGTCCCGAGGAGCACCAGATACGCAGTATTTT
CDR3aa: CASSESRGAPDTQYF

d_gene: TRBD2
j_gene: TRBJ2-7
abundance: -
v_gene: TRBV28
CDR3nt: TGTGCCAGCAGTTTACTAGCGGAAATCTACGAGCAGTACTTC
CDR3aa: CASSLLAEIYEQYF

d_gene: TRBD2
j_gene: TRBJ2-1
abundance: -
v_gene: TRBV19
CDR3nt: TGTGCCAGTAGTCCCGGGGCAGCGGGAGGGCCGTATGAGCAGTTCTTC
CDR3aa: CASSPGAAGGPYEQFF

d_gene: TRBD1
j_gene: TRBJ2-7
abundance: few
v_gene: TRBV25-1
CDR3nt: TGTGCCAGCGAACAGGGGGGTTACGAGCAGTACTTC
CDR3aa: CASEQGGYEQYF

d_gene: -
j_gene: TRBJ1-2
abundance: -
v_gene: TRBV29-1
CDR3nt: TGCAGCGTTTTGTCAGCTTATGGCTACACCTTC
CDR3aa: CSVLSAYGYTF

d_gene: -
j_gene: TRBJ1-1
abundance: once
v_gene: TRBV27
CDR3nt: TGTGCCAGCAGTTTATCAAGTTCTGGGAACACTGAAGCTTTCTTT
CDR3aa: CASSLSSSGNTEAFF

d_gene: -
j_gene: TRBJ1-5
abundance: -
v_gene: TRBV27
CDR3nt: TGTGCCAGCAGTTTCCTTGGGGGGACTCAGCCCCAGCATTTT
CDR3aa: CASSFLGGTQPQHF

d_gene: -
j_gene: TRBJ2-5
abundance: -
v_gene: TRBV11-3
CDR3nt: TGTGCCAGCAGCTTAAGTTACGAGGGCGAAGAGACCCAGTACTTC
CDR3aa: CASSLSYEGEETQYF

d_gene: TRBD1
j_gene: TRBJ2-1
abundance: -
v_gene: TRBV7-2
CDR3nt: TGTGCCAGCAGCGCCCGACAGGGAAGATCCTACAATGAGCAGTTCTTC
CDR3aa: CASSARQGRSYNEQFF

d_gene: TRBD1
j_gene: TRBJ1-4
abundance: -
v_gene: TRBV7-9
CDR3nt: TGTGCCAGCAGTCCGAGGACAGGCCTCCACGAAAAACTGTTTTTT
CDR3aa: CASSPRTGLHEKLFF

d_gene: -
j_gene: TRBJ1-2
abundance: -
v_gene: TRBV11-2
CDR3nt: TGTGCCAGCAGCTTGGGGACACCTGGCTACACCTTC
CDR3aa: CASSLGTPGYTF

d_gene: TRBD2
j_gene: TRBJ2-7
abundance: -
v_gene: TRBV4-3
CDR3nt: TGCGCCAGCAGCCAGGAATTGACTAGCGGGAGGGCCGGGGAGCAGTACTTC
CDR3aa: CASSQELTSGRAGEQYF

d_gene: TRBD1
j_gene: TRBJ1-1
abundance: -
v_gene: TRBV29-1
CDR3nt: TGCAGCCAAACAGGGGCCTTCCGGAAAGATACTGAAGCTTTCTTT
CDR3aa: CSQTGAFRKDTEAFF

d_gene: TRBD1
j_gene: TRBJ2-1
abundance: -
v_gene: TRBV4-3
CDR3nt: TGCGCCAGCAGCCAAGACCCTTGGACAGGGGTCAACAATGAGCAGTTCTTC
CDR3aa: CASSQDPWTGVNNEQFF

d_gene: TRBD1
j_gene: TRBJ1-5
abundance: -
v_gene: TRBV5-6
CDR3nt: TGTGCCAGCAGCTCCGGGACAGTCTCCTATAGCAATCAGCCCCAGCATTTT
CDR3aa: CASSSGTVSYSNQPQHF

d_gene: TRBD1
j_gene: TRBJ1-4
abundance: -
v_gene: TRBV7-9
CDR3nt: TGTGCCAGCAGCGCGGGACAGGGGGAAGAAAAACTGTTTTTT
CDR3aa: CASSAGQGEEKLFF

d_gene: -
j_gene: TRBJ1-1
abundance: -
v_gene: TRBV4-2
CDR3nt: TGTGCCAGCAGCCAAGACTGGGGCCGCGGGACAACGGCTTTCTTT
CDR3aa: CASSQDWGRGTTAFF

d_gene: -
j_gene: TRBJ1-4
abundance: -
v_gene: TRBV28
CDR3nt: TGTGCCAGCAGTTCTAAATGGGAACTGTTTTTT
CDR3aa: CASSSKWELFF